The T cell receptor beta chain under discussion was sequenced for a study of identical twins. Germline values: CDR1 MRHNA, CDR2 SNTAGT. V shed 2 bases and J 2 bases; nucleotides not matched to a gene: 14. This CDR3 has 18 residues. Through template switching, a universal primer site was introduced, and the cDNA contained unique molecular identifiers. MiXCR was run by TCRdb on the 5' RACE reads, yielding one entry per CDR3 protein. Here the sample spans nearly 250,000 distinct CDR3 sequences, roughly 7% being singletons. Worth noting for this clonotype: Its antigen is as yet unknown.

Notes on the study in general: Where beta out-of-frame sequences were concerned, excess twin sharing was weaker. Memory repertoires showed no such pattern, whereas abundant cord blood beta clonotypes carried fewer insertions.

These data were also filed under a second study, of yellow fever vaccine responses in identical twins.

This chain connects TRBV6-4 to TRBJ2-7; 8 bases align to TRBD1. Sequencing was performed on memory (CD45RO+) T cells sorted from blood. The TCR comes from a woman younger than 30 in good health. CDR3 DNA: TGTGCCAGCAGTGACCCGAGGACAGGGAGTAGTTTAACCTACGAGCAGTACGTC. Translating it yields CASSDPRTGSSLTYEQYV.